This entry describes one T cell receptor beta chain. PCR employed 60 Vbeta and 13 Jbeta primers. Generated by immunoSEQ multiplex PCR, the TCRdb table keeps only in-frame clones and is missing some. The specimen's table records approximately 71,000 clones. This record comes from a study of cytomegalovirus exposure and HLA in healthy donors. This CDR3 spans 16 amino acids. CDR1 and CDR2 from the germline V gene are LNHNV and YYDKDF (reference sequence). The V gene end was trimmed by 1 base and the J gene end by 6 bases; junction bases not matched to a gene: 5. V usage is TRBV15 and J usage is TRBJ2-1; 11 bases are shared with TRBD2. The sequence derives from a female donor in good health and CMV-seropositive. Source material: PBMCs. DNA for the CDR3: TGTGCCACCAGCAGAGTGAGGACTAGCGGGCTCAATGAGCAGTTCTTC. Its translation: CATSRVRTSGLNEQFF.